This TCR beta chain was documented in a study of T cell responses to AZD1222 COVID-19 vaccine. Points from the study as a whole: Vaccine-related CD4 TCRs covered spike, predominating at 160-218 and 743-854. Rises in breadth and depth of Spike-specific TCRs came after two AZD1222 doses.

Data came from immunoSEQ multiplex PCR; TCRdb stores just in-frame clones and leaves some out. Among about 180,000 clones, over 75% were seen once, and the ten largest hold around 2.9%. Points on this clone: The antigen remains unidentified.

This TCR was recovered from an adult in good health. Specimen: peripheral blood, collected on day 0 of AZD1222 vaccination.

This chain's CDR3 is CASWAYRYGYTF. The CDR3 DNA is TGTGCCAGCTGGGCCTACCGCTATGGCTACACCTTC. The rearrangement uses TRBV21-1 and TRBJ1-2; the table gives TRBD1 as D, unverified against the DNA. TRBV21-1 is termed a pseudogene. This CDR3 has 12 residues.